This is a list of T cell receptor beta chains from one sample in a study of blood T cell repertoires in COVID-19. The protocol was immunoSEQ multiplex PCR, while the TCRdb copy is restricted to in-frame clones and leaves out a portion. The sample shows 400,000 to 550,000 clones, roughly nine tenths of them seen only once. Sequencing used PBMCs or T cells enriched from blood (not recorded which). These receptors all come from a woman between 18 and 30 years old with acute COVID-19. The CDR3 runs from the conserved cysteine through the conserved F or W. The order of the fields is V gene, J gene, clone size, D gene, CDR3 protein, CDR3 DNA. D genes are given only for firm matches. Only some rows state a clone size, as once, few, many or a class for expanded clones.

V: TRBV19
J: TRBJ1-1
size: NA
D: NA
CDR3: CASSWGVGTEAFF
DNA: TGTGCCAGTAGTTGGGGGGTGGGCACTGAAGCTTTCTTT

V: TRBV10-1
J: TRBJ2-1
size: NA
D: NA
CDR3: CASSVADPYNEQFF
DNA: TGCGCCAGCAGTGTAGCGGACCCCTACAATGAGCAGTTCTTC

V: TRBV27
J: TRBJ1-2
size: NA
D: NA
CDR3: CASSPRRGLNYGYTF
DNA: TGTGCCAGCAGTCCCCGAAGGGGACTGAACTATGGCTACACCTTC

V: TRBV19
J: TRBJ1-2
size: NA
D: NA
CDR3: CASSMGLSNYGYTF
DNA: TGTGCCAGTAGTATGGGCCTCTCTAACTATGGCTACACCTTC

V: TRBV5-4
J: TRBJ1-6
size: NA
D: NA
CDR3: CASSSSGGTYNSPLHF
DNA: TGTGCCAGCAGCTCCTCGGGGGGGACCTATAATTCACCCCTCCACTTT

V: TRBV9
J: TRBJ2-1
size: NA
D: NA
CDR3: CASSVSRDSFHNEQFF
DNA: TGTGCCAGCAGCGTTTCTCGGGATAGTTTCCACAATGAGCAGTTCTTC

V: TRBV7-2
J: TRBJ2-7
size: once
D: NA
CDR3: CASSLFRDTHEEQYF
DNA: TGTGCCAGCAGCTTATTCCGGGACACTCATGAGGAGCAGTACTTC

V: TRBV28
J: TRBJ1-1
size: NA
D: TRBD1
CDR3: CASSTGTGNTEAFF
DNA: TGTGCCAGCAGTACCGGGACAGGGAACACTGAAGCTTTCTTT

V: TRBV14
J: TRBJ2-3
size: NA
D: NA
CDR3: CASSQGRQVSTDTQYF
DNA: TGTGCCAGCAGCCAAGGTCGACAGGTCAGCACAGATACGCAGTATTTT

V: TRBV5-4
J: TRBJ2-7
size: NA
D: NA
CDR3: CASSSPTQVMSEQYF
DNA: TGTGCCAGCAGCTCCCCTACCCAGGTCATGAGCGAGCAGTACTTC

V: TRBV5-1
J: TRBJ2-5
size: NA
D: TRBD1
CDR3: CASRTGEETQYF
DNA: TGCGCCAGCAGGACAGGGGAAGAGACCCAGTACTTC

V: TRBV7-9
J: TRBJ2-1
size: NA
D: TRBD1
CDR3: CASSSDRVQFF
DNA: TGTGCCAGCAGCTCAGACAGGGTACAGTTCTTC

V: TRBV2
J: TRBJ1-2
size: NA
D: TRBD1
CDR3: CASSLNQGVSGYTF
DNA: TGTGCCAGCAGTTTAAACCAGGGGGTCTCTGGCTACACCTTC

V: TRBV6-5
J: TRBJ1-4
size: NA
D: NA
CDR3: CASSYSRFNEKLFF
DNA: TGTGCCAGCAGTTACTCCAGATTTAATGAAAAACTGTTTTTT

V: TRBV9
J: TRBJ1-6
size: NA
D: NA
CDR3: CASSVGGNYNSPLHF
DNA: TGTGCCAGCAGCGTAGGAGGGAATTATAATTCACCCCTCCACTTT

V: TRBV4-1
J: TRBJ2-1
size: once
D: NA
CDR3: CASSQTTQVPYNEQFF
DNA: TGCGCCAGCAGCCAGACCACCCAGGTGCCCTACAATGAGCAGTTCTTC

V: TRBV6-1
J: TRBJ1-1
size: NA
D: NA
CDR3: CASSERRRGTEAFF
DNA: TGTGCCAGCAGTGAGAGGCGCCGAGGGACTGAAGCTTTCTTT

V: TRBV28
J: TRBJ1-2
size: NA
D: NA
CDR3: CASSHRGTSF
DNA: TGTGCCAGCAGTCACCGGGGGACCTCGTTC

V: TRBV30
J: TRBJ2-7
size: NA
D: NA
CDR3: CAWTHKGLYEQYF
DNA: TGTGCCTGGACCCATAAGGGGCTCTACGAGCAGTACTTC

V: TRBV5-4
J: TRBJ2-1
size: few
D: NA
CDR3: CATSTESLTYNEQFF
DNA: TGTGCCACCTCGACTGAGTCCCTTACCTACAATGAGCAGTTCTTC

V: TRBV24-1
J: TRBJ2-5
size: NA
D: NA
CDR3: CATRTTGDF
DNA: TGTGCCACCAGAACCACCGGGGACTTC

V: TRBV12-3/TRBV12-4
J: TRBJ1-1
size: NA
D: NA
CDR3: CASTPQGLNEAFF
DNA: TGTGCCAGCACTCCCCAGGGGCTCAATGAAGCTTTCTTT

V: TRBV3-1/TRBV3-2
J: TRBJ2-3
size: NA
D: TRBD2
CDR3: CASSLAGDTQYF
DNA: TGTGCCAGCAGTCTAGCGGGAGATACGCAGTATTTT

V: TRBV7-2
J: TRBJ2-1
size: NA
D: NA
CDR3: CASSFRAGWIYNEQFF
DNA: TGTGCCAGCAGCTTTAGAGCGGGCTGGATATACAATGAGCAGTTCTTC

V: TRBV10-3
J: TRBJ2-7
size: NA
D: TRBD1
CDR3: CAISESYRGHEQYF
DNA: TGTGCCATCAGTGAGTCGTACAGGGGACACGAGCAGTACTTC

V: TRBV27
J: TRBJ1-2
size: NA
D: TRBD1
CDR3: CASSLSGQGAGYTF
DNA: TGTGCCAGCAGTTTATCCGGACAGGGGGCTGGCTACACCTTC

V: TRBV20-1
J: TRBJ2-7
size: NA
D: NA
CDR3: CSASLLQLAPYEQYF
DNA: TGCAGTGCTAGTTTGCTTCAACTAGCACCCTACGAGCAGTACTTC

V: TRBV7-2
J: TRBJ2-3
size: NA
D: NA
CDR3: CASSLSSGTISDTQYF
DNA: TGTGCCAGCAGCTTATCTAGTGGTACAATATCAGATACGCAGTATTTT

V: TRBV6-5
J: TRBJ1-5
size: NA
D: TRBD1
CDR3: CASSYAKGALNQPQHF
DNA: TGTGCCAGCAGTTACGCCAAGGGGGCCCTCAATCAGCCCCAGCATTTT

V: TRBV5-1
J: TRBJ2-7
size: NA
D: NA
CDR3: CASSLSGIYEQYF
DNA: TGCGCCAGCAGCTTGTCAGGGATCTACGAGCAGTACTTC

V: TRBV6-2/TRBV6-3
J: TRBJ1-4
size: NA
D: NA
CDR3: CASSRQPEGEKLFF
DNA: TGTGCCAGCAGTCGACAGCCGGAGGGCGAAAAACTGTTTTTT